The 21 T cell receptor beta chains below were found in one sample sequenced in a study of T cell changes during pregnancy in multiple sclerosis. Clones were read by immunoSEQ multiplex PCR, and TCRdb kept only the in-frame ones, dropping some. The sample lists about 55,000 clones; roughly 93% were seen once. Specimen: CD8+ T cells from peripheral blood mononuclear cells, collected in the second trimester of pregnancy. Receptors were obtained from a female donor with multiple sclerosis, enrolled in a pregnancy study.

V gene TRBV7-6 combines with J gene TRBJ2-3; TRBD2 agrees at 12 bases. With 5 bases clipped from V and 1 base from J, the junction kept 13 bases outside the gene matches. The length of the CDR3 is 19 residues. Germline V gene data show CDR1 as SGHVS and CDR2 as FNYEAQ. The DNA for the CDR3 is TGTGCCAGCAGCCTTCTCGGTGGGCTAGCGGGGGGGGGCACAGATACGCAGTATTTT. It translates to CASSLLGGLAGGGTDTQYF.

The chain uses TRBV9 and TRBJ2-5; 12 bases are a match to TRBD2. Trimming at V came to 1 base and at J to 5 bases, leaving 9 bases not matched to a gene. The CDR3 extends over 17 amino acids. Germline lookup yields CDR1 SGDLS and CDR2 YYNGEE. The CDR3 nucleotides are TGTGCCAGCAGCGTATCCTCTAGCGGGGGGGCCAGGGAGACCCAGTACTTC. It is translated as CASSVSSSGGARETQYF. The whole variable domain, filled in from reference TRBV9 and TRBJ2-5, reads DSGVTQTPKHLITATGQRVTLRCSPRSGDLSVYWYQQSLDQGLQFLIQYYNGEERAKGNILERFSAQQFPDLHSELNLSSLELGDSALYFCASSVSSSGGARETQYFGPGTRLLVL.

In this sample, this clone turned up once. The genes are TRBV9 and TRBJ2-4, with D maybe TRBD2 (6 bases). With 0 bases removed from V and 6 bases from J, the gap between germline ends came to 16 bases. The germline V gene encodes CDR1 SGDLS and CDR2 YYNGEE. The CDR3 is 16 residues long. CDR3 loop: CASSVGEELAGNIQYF. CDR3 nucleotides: TGTGCCAGCAGCGTAGGGGAGGAACTAGCAGGAAACATTCAGTACTTC.

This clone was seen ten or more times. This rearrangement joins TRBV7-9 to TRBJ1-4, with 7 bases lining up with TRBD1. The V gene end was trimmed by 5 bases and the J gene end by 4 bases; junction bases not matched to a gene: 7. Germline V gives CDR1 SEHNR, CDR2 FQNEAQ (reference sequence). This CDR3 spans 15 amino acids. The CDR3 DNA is TGTGCCAGCAGCCACGGACAGGCTTTTAATGAAAAACTGTTTTTT. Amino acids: CASSHGQAFNEKLFF. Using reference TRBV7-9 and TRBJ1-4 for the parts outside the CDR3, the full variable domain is DTGVSQNPRHKITKRGQNVTFRCDPISEHNRLYWYRQTLGQGPEFLTYFQNEAQLEKSRLLSDRFSAERPKGSFSTLEIQRTEQGDSAMYLCASSHGQAFNEKLFFGSGTQLSVL.

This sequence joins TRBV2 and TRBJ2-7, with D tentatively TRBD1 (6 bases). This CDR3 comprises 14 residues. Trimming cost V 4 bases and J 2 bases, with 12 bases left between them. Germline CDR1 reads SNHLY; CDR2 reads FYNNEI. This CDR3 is CASSVYSGAYEQYF. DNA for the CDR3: TGTGCCAGCAGTGTTTACTCAGGGGCCTACGAGCAGTACTTC.

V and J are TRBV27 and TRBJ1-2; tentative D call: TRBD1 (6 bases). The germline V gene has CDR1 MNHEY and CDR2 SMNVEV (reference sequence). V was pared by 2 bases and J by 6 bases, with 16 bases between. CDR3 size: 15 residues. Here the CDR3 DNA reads TGTGCCAGCAGTTTAGGAGGCAGGGGCATCGATGGCTACACCTTC. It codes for CASSLGGRGIDGYTF.

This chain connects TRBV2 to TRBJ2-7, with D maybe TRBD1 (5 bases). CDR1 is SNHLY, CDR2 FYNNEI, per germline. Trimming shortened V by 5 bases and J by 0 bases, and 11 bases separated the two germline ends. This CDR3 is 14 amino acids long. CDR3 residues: CASSNRKSSYEQYF. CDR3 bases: TGTGCCAGCAGTAACAGGAAGAGCTCCTACGAGCAGTACTTC.

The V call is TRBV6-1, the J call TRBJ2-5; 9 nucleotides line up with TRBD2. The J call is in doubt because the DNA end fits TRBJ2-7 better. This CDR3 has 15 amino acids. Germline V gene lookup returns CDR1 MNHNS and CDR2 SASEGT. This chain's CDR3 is CASSELAGSSYEQYF. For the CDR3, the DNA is TGTGCCAGCAGTGAACTAGCGGGGAGCTCCTACGAGCAGTACTTC.

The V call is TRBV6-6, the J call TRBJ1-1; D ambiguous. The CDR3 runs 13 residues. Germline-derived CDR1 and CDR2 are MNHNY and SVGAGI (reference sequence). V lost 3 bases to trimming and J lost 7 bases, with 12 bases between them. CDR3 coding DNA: TGTGCCAGCAGTTATGGAGACCCTTTTGAAGCTTTCTTT. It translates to CASSYGDPFEAFF.

CDR3: CSVVLAVQETQYF. The CDR3 DNA sequence: TGCAGCGTTGTCCTAGCGGTCCAAGAGACCCAGTACTTC. V usage is TRBV29-1 and J usage is TRBJ2-5, with 7 nucleotides matching TRBD2. Per the germline V gene, CDR1 is SQVTM and CDR2 is ANQGSEA. CDR3 length: 13 amino acids. J was trimmed by 1 base and V by 4 bases; bases with no gene match: 3.

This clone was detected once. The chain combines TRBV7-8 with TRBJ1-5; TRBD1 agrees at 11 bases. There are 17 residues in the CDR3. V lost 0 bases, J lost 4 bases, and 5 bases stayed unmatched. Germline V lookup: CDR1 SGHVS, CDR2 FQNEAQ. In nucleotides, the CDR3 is TGTGCCAGCAGCTTAGCGGGGACAGGGGGAATAAATCAGCCCCAGCATTTT. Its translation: CASSLAGTGGINQPQHF.

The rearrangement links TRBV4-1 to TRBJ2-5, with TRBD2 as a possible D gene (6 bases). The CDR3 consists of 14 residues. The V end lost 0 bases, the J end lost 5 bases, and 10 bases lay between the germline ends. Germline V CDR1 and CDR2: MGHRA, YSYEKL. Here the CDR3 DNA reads TGCGCCAGCAGCCAAGATAGGGGAGGTGAGACCCAGTACTTC. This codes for CASSQDRGGETQYF.

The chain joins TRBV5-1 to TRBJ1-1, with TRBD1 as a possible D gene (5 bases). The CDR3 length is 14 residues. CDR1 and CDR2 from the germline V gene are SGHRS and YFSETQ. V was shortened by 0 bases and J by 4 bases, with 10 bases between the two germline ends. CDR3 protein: CASSLGGGTTEAFF. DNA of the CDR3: TGCGCCAGCAGCTTGGGGGGCGGGACCACTGAAGCTTTCTTT. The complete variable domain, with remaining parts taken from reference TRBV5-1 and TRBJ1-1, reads KAGVTQTPRYLIKTRGQQVTLSCSPISGHRSVSWYQQTPGQGLQFLFEYFSETQRNKGNFPGRFSGRQFSNSRSEMNVSTLELGDSALYLCASSLGGGTTEAFFGQGTRLTVV.

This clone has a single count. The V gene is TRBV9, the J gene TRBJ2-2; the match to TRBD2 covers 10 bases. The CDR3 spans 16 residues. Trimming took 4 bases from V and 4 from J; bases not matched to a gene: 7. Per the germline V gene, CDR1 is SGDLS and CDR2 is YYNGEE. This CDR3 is CASSPLAGDLTGELFF. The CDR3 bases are TGTGCCAGCAGCCCGCTAGCGGGGGACCTCACCGGGGAGCTGTTTTTT.

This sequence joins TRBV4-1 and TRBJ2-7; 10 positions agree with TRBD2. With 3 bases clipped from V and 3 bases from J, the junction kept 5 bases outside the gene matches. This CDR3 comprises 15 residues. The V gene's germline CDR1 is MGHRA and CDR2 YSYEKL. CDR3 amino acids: CASSQLAGGNYEQYF. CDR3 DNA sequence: TGCGCCAGCAGCCAGTTAGCGGGGGGTAACTACGAGCAGTACTTC.

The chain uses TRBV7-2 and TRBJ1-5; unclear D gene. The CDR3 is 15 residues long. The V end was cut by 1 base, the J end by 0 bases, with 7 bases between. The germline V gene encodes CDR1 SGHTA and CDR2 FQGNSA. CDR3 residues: CASSLDSFSNQPQHF. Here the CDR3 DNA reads TGTGCCAGCAGCTTAGACAGTTTTAGCAATCAGCCCCAGCATTTT. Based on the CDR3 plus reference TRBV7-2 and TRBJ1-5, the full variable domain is GAGVSQSPSNKVTEKGKDVELRCDPISGHTALYWYRQSLGQGLEFLIYFQGNSAPDKSGLPSDRFSAERTGGSVSTLTIQRTQQEDSAVYLCASSLDSFSNQPQHFGDGTRLSIL.

The CDR3 DNA is TGTGCCAGCACCTCCCGAGACACTGAAGCTTTCTTT. Amino acid sequence: CASTSRDTEAFF. The chain uses TRBV6-1 and TRBJ1-1; no reliable D call. Deletions cut 7 bases from V and 3 bases from J, with 9 bases between. CDR1 is MNHNS, CDR2 SASEGT, per germline. The CDR3 has 12 residues.

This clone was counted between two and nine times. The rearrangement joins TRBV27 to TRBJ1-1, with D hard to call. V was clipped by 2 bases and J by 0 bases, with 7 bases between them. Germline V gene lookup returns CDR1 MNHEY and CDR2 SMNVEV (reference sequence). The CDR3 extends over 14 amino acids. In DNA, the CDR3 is TGTGCCAGCAGTTTAGGGCGGGTGAACACTGAAGCTTTCTTT. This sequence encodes CASSLGRVNTEAFF.

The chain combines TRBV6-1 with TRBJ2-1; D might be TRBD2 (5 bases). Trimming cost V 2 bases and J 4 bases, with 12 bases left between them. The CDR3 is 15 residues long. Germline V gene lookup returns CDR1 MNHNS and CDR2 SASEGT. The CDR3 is CASSERAGSYNEQFF. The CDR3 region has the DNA TGTGCCAGCAGTGAAAGGGCGGGTTCATACAATGAGCAGTTCTTC.

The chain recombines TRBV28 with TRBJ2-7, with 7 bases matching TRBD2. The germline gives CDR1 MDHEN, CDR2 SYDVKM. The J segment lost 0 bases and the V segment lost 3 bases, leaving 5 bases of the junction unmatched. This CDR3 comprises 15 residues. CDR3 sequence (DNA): TGTGCCAGCAGTTTGAGCGGGGCCGACTCCTACGAGCAGTACTTC. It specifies CASSLSGADSYEQYF.

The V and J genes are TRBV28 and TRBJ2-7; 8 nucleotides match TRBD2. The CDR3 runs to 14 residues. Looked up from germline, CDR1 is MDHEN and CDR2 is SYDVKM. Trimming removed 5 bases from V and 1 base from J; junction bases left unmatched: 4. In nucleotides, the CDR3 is TGTGCCAGCAGTCTAGCGGGCACTTCCTACGAGCAGTACTTC. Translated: CASSLAGTSYEQYF.